This paragraph reports one T cell receptor (beta chain). The sample is drawn from a study of T-cell reconstitution after alpha-beta-depleted transplantation in children. Researchers prepared the TCRbeta library using unique molecular identifiers, the study reports. TCRdb re-analysed the PCR reads in MiXCR, keeping a single row per CDR3 protein. The sample records around 400,000 distinct CDR3 sequences, 11% being singletons. The receptor was isolated from a human donor who donated a stem cell graft to a child with acute myeloid leukemia. Sample: PBMCs from the stem cell graft donor, taken from the stem cell graft.

CDR3 sequence: CATSDPGQGNEQFF. The CDR3 DNA reads TGTGCCACCAGTGACCCTGGACAGGGAAATGAGCAGTTCTTC. The rearrangement links TRBV24-1 to TRBJ2-1; 8 bases are shared with TRBD1. V lost 4 bases, J lost 7 bases, and 5 bases stayed unmatched. The CDR3 runs 14 residues. Germline CDR1 is KGHDR and CDR2 is SFDVKD.